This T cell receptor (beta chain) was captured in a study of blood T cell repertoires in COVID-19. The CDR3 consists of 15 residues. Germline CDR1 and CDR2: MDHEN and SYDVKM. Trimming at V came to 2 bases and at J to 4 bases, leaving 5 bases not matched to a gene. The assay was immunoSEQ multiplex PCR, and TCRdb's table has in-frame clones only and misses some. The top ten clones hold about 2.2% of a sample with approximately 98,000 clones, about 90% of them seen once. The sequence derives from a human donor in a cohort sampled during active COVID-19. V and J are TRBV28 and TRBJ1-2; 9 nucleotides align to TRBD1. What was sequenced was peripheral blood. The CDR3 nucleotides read TGTGCCAGCAGTTTACCTGGGACAGGGCTCTATGGCTACACCTTC. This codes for CASSLPGTGLYGYTF.